The next 10 T cell receptor beta chains were all read from a single sample in a study of blood T cell repertoires in COVID-19 (dated by TCRdb to 2018 to 2020). The library was obtained by the immunoSEQ multiplex PCR assay. Drawn from immuneACCESS, this table holds only the in-frame rearrangements with V and J called that TCRdb kept. Clones are partly lost; checked studies trace under half to an unresolved V gene and leave the rest unexplained. A total of 120,000 to 150,000 clones appear in this sample, 82% of them only once. Roughly 4% of the sample comes from the top ten. Sequenced material: peripheral blood. Receptors originate from a woman older than 75 with acute or convalescent COVID-19.

The chain joins TRBV7-2 to TRBJ2-6; TRBD1 is a possible D gene (5 bases). The CDR3 totals 18 residues. Per the germline V gene, CDR1 is SGHTA and CDR2 is FQGNSA. Trimming cost V 6 bases and J 0 bases, with 18 bases left between them. DNA for the CDR3: TGTGCCAGCAGGATAAGGGGCAGCAGACGCTCTGGGGCCAACGTCCTGACTTTC. It encodes CASRIRGSRRSGANVLTF.

V and J are TRBV4-1 and TRBJ2-3; D is undetermined. Per germline, CDR1 MGHRA and CDR2 YSYEKL. Trimming took 7 bases from V and 8 from J, leaving 22 bases between them. The CDR3 is 15 residues long. CDR3 in amino acids: CASTSVIESLVTQYF. The DNA for the CDR3 is TGCGCCAGCACATCCGTTATTGAGAGTTTAGTTACGCAGTATTTT.

J is TRBJ1-5 and V is TRBV28; D is possibly TRBD1 (5 bases). Trimming cost V 8 bases and J 2 bases, with 22 bases left between them. CDR1 is MDHEN, CDR2 SYDVKM, per germline. The CDR3 has 17 amino acids. CDR3 residues: CASGRPNRFLRNQPQHF. CDR3 sequence (DNA): TGTGCCAGCGGAAGACCTAACAGGTTTCTTCGCAATCAGCCCCAGCATTTT. Drawing the rest from reference TRBV28 and TRBJ1-5, the complete variable domain is DVKVTQSSRYLVKRTGEKVFLECVQDMDHENMFWYRQDPGLGLRLIYFSYDVKMKEKGDIPEGYSVSREKKERFSLILESASTNQTSMYLCASGRPNRFLRNQPQHFGDGTRLSIL.

Comment on this clone: Other DNA sequences of this sample code for an identical CDR3. The chain uses TRBV27 and TRBJ2-1; D gene ambiguous. The germline V and J ends were trimmed by 2 bases and 0 bases, with 8 bases remaining between them. This CDR3 is 15 amino acids long. Germline CDR1 is MNHEY and CDR2 is SMNVEV (reference sequence). As DNA, the CDR3 is TGTGCCAGCAGTTTAGGCGGAAGCTCCTACAATGAGCAGTTCTTC. Translating gives CASSLGGSSYNEQFF.

The rearrangement links TRBV28 to TRBJ2-2; 9 positions agree with TRBD2. The CDR3 covers 16 residues. J gave up 4 bases and V 2 bases, and 5 bases lay outside the gene matches. Germline CDR1 is MDHEN and CDR2 is SYDVKM. CDR3 residues: CASSLRGRATTGELFF. The DNA of the CDR3 is TGTGCCAGCAGTTTACGCGGGAGGGCAACCACCGGGGAGCTGTTTTTT. The full variable domain, in which reference TRBV28 and TRBJ2-2 provide the parts outside the CDR3, is DVKVTQSSRYLVKRTGEKVFLECVQDMDHENMFWYRQDPGLGLRLIYFSYDVKMKEKGDIPEGYSVSREKKERFSLILESASTNQTSMYLCASSLRGRATTGELFFGEGSRLTVL.

This chain joins TRBV2 and TRBJ2-1, with a possible D match to TRBD2 (6 bases). There are 16 residues in the CDR3. The germline V and J ends were trimmed by 7 bases and 0 bases, with 16 bases remaining between them. Per germline, CDR1 SNHLY and CDR2 FYNNEI. CDR3: CASTKLAWSSYNEQFF. In DNA, the CDR3 is TGTGCCAGCACCAAGCTAGCGTGGAGCTCCTACAATGAGCAGTTCTTC.

This clone was seen only a few times. The rearrangement links TRBV3-1 (or the pseudogene TRBV3-2) to TRBJ1-1; D might be TRBD1 (5 bases). CDR3 length: 13 residues. Trimming pared 5 bases from V and 5 bases from J, leaving 12 bases between. Germline V gene data show CDR1 as LGHDT and CDR2 as YNNKEL (reference sequence). The CDR3 region is CASSSLGDTEAFF. DNA of the CDR3: TGTGCCAGCAGCTCCCTAGGGGATACTGAAGCTTTCTTT.

The gene calls are TRBV7-7 and TRBJ2-3; TRBD2 agrees at 11 bases. V shed 5 bases and J 11 bases; nucleotides not matched to a gene: 18. CDR1 SSHAT and CDR2 FNYEAQ come from the germline V gene (reference sequence). CDR3 length equals 17 residues. The CDR3 spells CASSLGATSGMGSKQYF. DNA for the CDR3: TGTGCCAGCAGCCTAGGGGCGACTAGCGGGATGGGGAGCAAGCAGTATTTT.

V gene TRBV27 combines with J gene TRBJ2-1; 7 bases agree with TRBD2. Trimming removed 11 bases from V and 8 bases from J; junction bases left unmatched: 15. In germline, CDR1 is MNHEY, CDR2 SMNVEV (reference sequence). CDR3 size: 14 residues. The CDR3 nucleotides read TGTGCCGTCGAGCGGGCGGGAGTCCCCCATGAGCAGTTCTTC. Encoded protein: CAVERAGVPHEQFF.

This clone was seen more than once but under ten times. This chain uses TRBV3-1 (or the pseudogene TRBV3-2) with TRBJ2-1; 7 bases are shared with TRBD2. The ends lost 1 base at V and 9 bases at J; junction bases unmatched: 3. Looked up from germline, CDR1 is LGHDT and CDR2 is YNNKEL (reference sequence). This CDR3 spans 13 amino acids. The CDR3 reads CASSQGGEGEQFF. The DNA for the CDR3 is TGTGCCAGCAGCCAAGGGGGGGAGGGTGAGCAGTTCTTC.